This T cell receptor (beta chain) was obtained from a study of OX40 agonist ivuxolimab in advanced cancers. About the study: Patients received ivuxolimab, an intravenous treatment, every 2 weeks at 0.01 to 10 mg/kg.

Generated by immunoSEQ multiplex PCR, the TCRdb table keeps only in-frame clones and is missing some. The sample contains approximately 100,000 clones, 90% of which appear only once. The CDR3 contains 16 residues. V lost 1 base and J lost 0, with 10 bases in between. The germline CDR1 and CDR2 sequences are MNHNS and SASEGT. The input for sequencing was CD4+ or CD8+ T cells sorted from blood, taken in a trial of the OX40 agonist ivuxolimab. V gene TRBV6-1 combines with J gene TRBJ2-4, with D perhaps TRBD1 (6 bases). This clonotype was sampled from an adult with an advanced solid tumor such as melanoma, head and neck, liver or kidney cancer. Written as DNA, the CDR3 is TGTGCCAGCAGTGAAGGGACGACAGGAGCCAAAAACATTCAGTACTTC. This sequence encodes CASSEGTTGAKNIQYF.